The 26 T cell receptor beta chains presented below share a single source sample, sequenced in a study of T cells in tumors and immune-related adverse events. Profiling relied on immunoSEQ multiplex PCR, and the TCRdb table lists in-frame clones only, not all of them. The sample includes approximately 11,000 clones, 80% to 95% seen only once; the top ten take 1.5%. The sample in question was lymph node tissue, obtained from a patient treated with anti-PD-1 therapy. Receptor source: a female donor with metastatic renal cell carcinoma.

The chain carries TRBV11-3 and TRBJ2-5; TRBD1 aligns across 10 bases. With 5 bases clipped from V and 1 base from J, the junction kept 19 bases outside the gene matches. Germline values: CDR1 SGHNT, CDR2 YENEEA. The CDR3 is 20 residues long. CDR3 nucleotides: TGTGCCAGCAGCGATTGGACAGGGGGTATTCTAGCGGCCTCCCAAGAGACCCAGTACTTC. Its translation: CASSDWTGGILAASQETQYF.

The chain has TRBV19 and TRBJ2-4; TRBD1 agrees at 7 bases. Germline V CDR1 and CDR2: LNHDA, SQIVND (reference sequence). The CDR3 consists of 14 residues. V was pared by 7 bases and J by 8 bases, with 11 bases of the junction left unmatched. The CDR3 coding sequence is TGTGCCAGTACCCAACCGGGACAGAAATACATTCAGTACTTC. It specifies CASTQPGQKYIQYF. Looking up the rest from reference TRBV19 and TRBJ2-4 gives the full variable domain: DGGITQSPKYLFRKEGQNVTLSCEQNLNHDAMYWYRQDPGQGLRLIYYSQIVNDFQKGDIAEGYSVSREKKESFPLTVTSAQKNPTAFYLCASTQPGQKYIQYFGAGTRLSVL.

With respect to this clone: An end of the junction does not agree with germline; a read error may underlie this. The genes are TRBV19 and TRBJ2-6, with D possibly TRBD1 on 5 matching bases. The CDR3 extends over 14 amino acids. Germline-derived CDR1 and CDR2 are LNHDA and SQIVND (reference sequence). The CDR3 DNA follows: TGTACCAGTACTTGGACATCTGGGGCCAACGTCCTGACTTTC. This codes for CTSTWTSGANVLTF.

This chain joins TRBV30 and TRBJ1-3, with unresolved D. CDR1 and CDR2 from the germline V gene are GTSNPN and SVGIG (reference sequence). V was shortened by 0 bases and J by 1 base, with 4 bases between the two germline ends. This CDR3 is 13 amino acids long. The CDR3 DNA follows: TGTGCCTGGAGTGTGGCATCTGGAAACACCATATATTTT. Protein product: CAWSVASGNTIYF.

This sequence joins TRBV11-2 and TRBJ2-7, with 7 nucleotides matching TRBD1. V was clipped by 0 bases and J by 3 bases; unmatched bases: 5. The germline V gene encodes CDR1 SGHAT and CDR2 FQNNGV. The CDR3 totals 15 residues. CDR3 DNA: TGTGCCAGCAGCTTAGATAAACAGGGGATCTACGAGCAGTACTTC. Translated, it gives CASSLDKQGIYEQYF.

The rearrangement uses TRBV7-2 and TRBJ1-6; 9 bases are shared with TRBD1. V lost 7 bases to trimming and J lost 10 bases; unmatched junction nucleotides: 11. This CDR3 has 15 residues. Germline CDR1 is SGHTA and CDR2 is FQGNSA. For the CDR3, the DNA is TGTGCCAGCAACCACAGGCGGACAGGGGCCTCACCCCTCCACTTT. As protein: CASNHRRTGASPLHF. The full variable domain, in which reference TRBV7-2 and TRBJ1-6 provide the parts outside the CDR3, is GAGVSQSPSNKVTEKGKDVELRCDPISGHTALYWYRQSLGQGLEFLIYFQGNSAPDKSGLPSDRFSAERTGGSVSTLTIQRTQQEDSAVYLCASNHRRTGASPLHFGNGTRLTVT.

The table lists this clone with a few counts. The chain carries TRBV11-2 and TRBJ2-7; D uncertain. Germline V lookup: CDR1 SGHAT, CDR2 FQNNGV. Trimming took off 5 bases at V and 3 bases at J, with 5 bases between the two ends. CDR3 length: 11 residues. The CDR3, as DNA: TGTGCCAGCAGCGACCTCTACGAGCAGTACTTC. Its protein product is CASSDLYEQYF.

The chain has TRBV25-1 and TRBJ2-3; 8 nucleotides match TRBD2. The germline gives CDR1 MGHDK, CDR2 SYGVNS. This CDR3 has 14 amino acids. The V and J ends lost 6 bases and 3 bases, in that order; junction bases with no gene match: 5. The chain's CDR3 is CASRGGRRTDTQYF. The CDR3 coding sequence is TGTGCCAGCAGGGGCGGGAGGAGGACAGATACGCAGTATTTT.

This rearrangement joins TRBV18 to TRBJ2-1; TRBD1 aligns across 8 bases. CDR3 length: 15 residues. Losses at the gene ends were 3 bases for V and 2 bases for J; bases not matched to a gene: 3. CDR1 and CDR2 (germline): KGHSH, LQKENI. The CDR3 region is CASSPPTGAYNEQFF. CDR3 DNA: TGTGCCAGCTCACCGCCGACAGGGGCCTACAATGAGCAGTTCTTC.

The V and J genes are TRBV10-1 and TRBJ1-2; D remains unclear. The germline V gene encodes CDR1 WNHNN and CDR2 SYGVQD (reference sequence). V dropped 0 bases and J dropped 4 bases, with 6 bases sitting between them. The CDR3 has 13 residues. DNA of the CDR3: TGCGCCAGCAGTGAGTCTTCGGGCTATGGCTACACCTTC. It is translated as CASSESSGYGYTF.

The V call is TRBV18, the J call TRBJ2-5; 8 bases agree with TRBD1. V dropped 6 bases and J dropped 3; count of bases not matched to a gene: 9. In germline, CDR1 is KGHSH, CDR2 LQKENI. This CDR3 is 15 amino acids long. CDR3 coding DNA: TGTGCCAGCTCTTTCGGACAGGGCCCCGAAGAGACCCAGTACTTC. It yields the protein CASSFGQGPEETQYF.

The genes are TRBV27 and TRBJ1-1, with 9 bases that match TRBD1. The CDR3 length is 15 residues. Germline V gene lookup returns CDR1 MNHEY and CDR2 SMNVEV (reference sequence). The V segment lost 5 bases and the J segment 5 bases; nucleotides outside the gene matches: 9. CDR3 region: CASSTPTGGLTEAFF. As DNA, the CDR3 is TGTGCCAGCAGTACTCCAACAGGGGGCTTGACTGAAGCTTTCTTT.

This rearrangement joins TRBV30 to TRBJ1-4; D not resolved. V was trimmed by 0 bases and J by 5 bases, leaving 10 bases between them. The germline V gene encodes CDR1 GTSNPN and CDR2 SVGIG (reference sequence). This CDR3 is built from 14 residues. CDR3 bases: TGTGCCTGGAGTGTAGAGGGTGGGAATGAAAAACTGTTTTTT. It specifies CAWSVEGGNEKLFF.

The CDR3 DNA is TGTGCCACGTACTCTAATCCCGATACGCAGTATTTT. Its translation: CATYSNPDTQYF. The chain carries TRBV25-1 and TRBJ2-3; D not certain. Between the trimmed V and J ends, which lost 10 bases and 6 bases, there was a span of 14 bases. The germline CDR1 and CDR2 sequences are MGHDK and SYGVNS. The CDR3 sequence is 12 residues long.

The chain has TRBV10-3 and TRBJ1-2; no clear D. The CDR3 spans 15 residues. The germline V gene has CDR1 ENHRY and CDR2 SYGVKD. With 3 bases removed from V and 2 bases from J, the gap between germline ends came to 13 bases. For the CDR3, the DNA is TGTGCCATCAGTGACGGGATAACACTGAACTATGGCTACACCTTC. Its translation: CAISDGITLNYGYTF.

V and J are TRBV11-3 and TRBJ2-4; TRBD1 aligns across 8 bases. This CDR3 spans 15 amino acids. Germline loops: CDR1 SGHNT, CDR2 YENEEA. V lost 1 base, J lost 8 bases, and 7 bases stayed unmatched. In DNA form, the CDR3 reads TGTGCCAGCAGCTTAGGACCAGGGGGCCGGGACATTCAGTACTTC. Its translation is CASSLGPGGRDIQYF.

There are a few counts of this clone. CDR3 DNA: TGTGCCAGTAGTATCCGGGCAGGGGGCAACGAGCAGTACTTC. This sequence encodes CASSIRAGGNEQYF. This sequence joins TRBV19 and TRBJ2-7; 8 bases fit TRBD1. The germline V gene encodes CDR1 LNHDA and CDR2 SQIVND (reference sequence). V gave up 3 bases and J gave up 5 bases; unmatched junction bases: 6. The CDR3 sequence is 14 residues long.

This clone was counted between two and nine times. CDR3 sequence: CATSRGQGARHQPQHF. In DNA, the CDR3 is TGTGCCACCAGCAGAGGGCAGGGGGCGCGTCATCAGCCCCAGCATTTT. This chain connects TRBV15 to TRBJ1-5; 8 bases fit TRBD1. V shed 1 base, J shed 5 bases, and the junction held 7 bases outside the gene matches. This CDR3 contains 16 residues. From germline, CDR1 is LNHNV and CDR2 YYDKDF (reference sequence). Using reference TRBV15 and TRBJ1-5 for the parts outside the CDR3, the full variable domain is DAMVIQNPRYQVTQFGKPVTLSCSQTLNHNVMYWYQQKSSQAPKLLFHYYDKDFNNEADTPDNFQSRRPNTSFCFLDIRSPGLGDTAMYLCATSRGQGARHQPQHFGDGTRLSIL.

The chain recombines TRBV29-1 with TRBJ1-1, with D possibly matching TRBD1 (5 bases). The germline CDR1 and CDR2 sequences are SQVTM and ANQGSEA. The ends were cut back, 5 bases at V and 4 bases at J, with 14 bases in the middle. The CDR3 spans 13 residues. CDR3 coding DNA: TGCAGCGTTAAATCAGGGTTGAGCACTGAAGCTTTCTTT. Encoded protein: CSVKSGLSTEAFF.

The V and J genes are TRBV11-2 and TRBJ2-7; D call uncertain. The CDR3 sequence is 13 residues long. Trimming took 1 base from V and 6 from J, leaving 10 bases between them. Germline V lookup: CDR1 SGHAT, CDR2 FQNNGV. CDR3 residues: CASSLAPSLEQYF. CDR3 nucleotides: TGTGCCAGCAGCTTAGCTCCCAGTCTCGAGCAGTACTTC.

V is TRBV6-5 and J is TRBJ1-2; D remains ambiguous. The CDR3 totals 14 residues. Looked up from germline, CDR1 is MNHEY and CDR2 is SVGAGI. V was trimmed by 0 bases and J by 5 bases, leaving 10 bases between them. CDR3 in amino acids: CASSYSMRAYGYTF. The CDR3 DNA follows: TGTGCCAGCAGTTACTCGATGAGGGCGTATGGCTACACCTTC.

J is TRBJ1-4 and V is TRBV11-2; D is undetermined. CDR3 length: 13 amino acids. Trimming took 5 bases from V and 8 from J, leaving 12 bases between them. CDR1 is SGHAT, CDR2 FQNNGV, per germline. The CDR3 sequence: CASSPVFREKLFF. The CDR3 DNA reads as TGTGCCAGCAGCCCTGTGTTCCGGGAAAAACTGTTTTTT.

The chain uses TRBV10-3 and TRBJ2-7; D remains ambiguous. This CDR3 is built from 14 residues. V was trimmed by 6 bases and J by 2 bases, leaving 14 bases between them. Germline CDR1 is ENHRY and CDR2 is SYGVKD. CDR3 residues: CAISFLDGPYEQYF. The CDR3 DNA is TGTGCCATCAGCTTTTTGGACGGACCCTACGAGCAGTACTTC.

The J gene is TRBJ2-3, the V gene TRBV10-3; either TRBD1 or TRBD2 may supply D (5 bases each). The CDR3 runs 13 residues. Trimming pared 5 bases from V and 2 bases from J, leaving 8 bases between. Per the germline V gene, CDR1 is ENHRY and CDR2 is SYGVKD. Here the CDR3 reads CAISRGPTDTQYF. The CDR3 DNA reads TGTGCCATCAGTCGGGGCCCCACAGATACGCAGTATTTT.

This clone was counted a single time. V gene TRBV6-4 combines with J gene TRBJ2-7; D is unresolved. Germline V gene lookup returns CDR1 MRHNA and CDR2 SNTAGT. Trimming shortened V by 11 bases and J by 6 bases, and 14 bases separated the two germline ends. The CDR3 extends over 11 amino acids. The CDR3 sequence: CAPLGPGEQYF. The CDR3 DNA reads TGTGCCCCTTTAGGCCCAGGCGAGCAGTACTTC.

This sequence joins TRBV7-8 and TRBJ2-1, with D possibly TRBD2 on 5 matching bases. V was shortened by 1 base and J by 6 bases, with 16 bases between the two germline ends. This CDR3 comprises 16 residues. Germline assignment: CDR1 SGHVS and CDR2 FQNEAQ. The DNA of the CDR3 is TGTGCCAGCAGCTTAGGAACTAGAAGGCAACGCAATGAGCAGTTCTTC. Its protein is CASSLGTRRQRNEQFF.